These 12 T cell receptor beta chains were all obtained from the same sample, sequenced in a study of graft-versus-host responses after intestinal transplantation. The table came from immunoSEQ multiplex PCR; TCRdb's copy has only in-frame clones and leaves some out. The sample consists of more than 10,000 clones, roughly 30% of them appearing once. The input for sequencing was alloreactive CD4+ T cells from a mixed lymphocyte reaction culture, taken before transplantation. The subset denotes: CFSE-low proliferating T cells sorted from approximately six-day pre-transplant mixed lymphocyte reaction (GvH or HvG direction). These receptors were taken from a human patient who was an organ donor for intestinal transplantation.

The V gene is TRBV4-2, the J gene TRBJ2-5; TRBD2 matches 10 bases. The CDR3 has 15 amino acids. V lost 4 bases, J lost 4 bases, and 6 bases stayed unmatched. Germline values: CDR1 LGHNA, CDR2 YNFKEQ. The CDR3 spells CASSPWTSGRETQYF. In DNA, the CDR3 is TGTGCCAGCAGCCCCTGGACTAGCGGAAGAGAGACCCAGTACTTC.

The chain links TRBV7-9 to TRBJ1-3; no firm D call. Germline lookup yields CDR1 SEHNR and CDR2 FQNEAQ (reference sequence). The CDR3 has 14 residues. Trimming stripped 2 bases from V and 0 bases from J, with 5 bases between. The DNA for the CDR3 is TGTGCCAGCAGCTTATGGGCCTCTGGAAACACCATATATTTT. Translation: CASSLWASGNTIYF.

The chain uses TRBV10-2 and TRBJ2-7; possible D gene TRBD2, 5 bases. The CDR3 has 15 amino acids. V lost 2 bases, J lost 5 bases, and 16 bases lay in between. Per germline, CDR1 WSHSY and CDR2 SAAADI. CDR3 sequence (DNA): TGCGCCAGCAGTGAGGAAAGGATACGAGCGGACGAGCAGTACTTC. The encoded protein is CASSEERIRADEQYF.

This clone was observed once. This chain connects TRBV9 to TRBJ2-3; D is unresolved. Trimming cost V 0 bases and J 6 bases, with 11 bases left between them. Germline CDR1 reads SGDLS; CDR2 reads YYNGEE. The length of the CDR3 is 14 residues. The CDR3: CASSVGVLWDTQYF. Written as DNA, the CDR3 is TGTGCCAGCAGCGTAGGAGTCCTGTGGGATACGCAGTATTTT. The full variable domain, rest sourced from reference TRBV9 and TRBJ2-3, is DSGVTQTPKHLITATGQRVTLRCSPRSGDLSVYWYQQSLDQGLQFLIQYYNGEERAKGNILERFSAQQFPDLHSELNLSSLELGDSALYFCASSVGVLWDTQYFGPGTRLTVL.

This clone ranks as medium-sized (0.01 to 0.1%). The chain employs TRBV6-6 and TRBJ2-7; 7 nucleotides match TRBD1. Germline V CDR1 and CDR2: MNHNY, SVGAGI (reference sequence). The CDR3 is 16 residues long. With 7 bases clipped from V and 0 bases from J, the junction kept 12 bases outside the gene matches. Here the CDR3 DNA reads TGTGCCAGCACCCCCCGAAAGGGGGCGAGCTCCTACGAGCAGTACTTC. As protein: CASTPRKGASSYEQYF.

This sequence joins TRBV6-5 and TRBJ1-2; no clear D. This CDR3 is 13 amino acids long. The V end lost 5 bases, the J end lost 1 base, and 8 bases lay between the germline ends. The germline V gene has CDR1 MNHEY and CDR2 SVGAGI. The CDR3 bases are TGTGCCAGCAGTGAGGGTCTTAACTATGGCTACACCTTC. Protein: CASSEGLNYGYTF.

This clone was seen more than once but under ten times. The chain carries TRBV5-1 and TRBJ2-7; 7 bases are a match to TRBD2. The CDR3 totals 16 residues. The V segment lost 0 bases and the J segment 2 bases; nucleotides outside the gene matches: 8. From germline, CDR1 is SGHRS and CDR2 YFSETQ. CDR3 nucleotides: TGCGCCAGCAGCTTGGCCTTTGGGGGGGTTACCTACGAGCAGTACTTC. It encodes CASSLAFGGVTYEQYF.

The rearrangement uses TRBV27 and TRBJ2-7; 7 bases fit TRBD1. Trimming removed 2 bases from V and 3 bases from J; junction bases left unmatched: 13. Germline CDR1 and CDR2: MNHEY and SMNVEV (reference sequence). The CDR3 is made up of 17 amino acids. CDR3 sequence reads: CASSLRRQGVQYYEQYF. The CDR3 DNA is TGTGCCAGCAGTTTACGGCGGCAGGGGGTTCAGTACTACGAGCAGTACTTC.

The J gene is TRBJ2-1, the V gene TRBV4-3, with 10 bases identical to TRBD2. The ends lost 4 bases at V and 6 bases at J; junction bases unmatched: 0. Germline values: CDR1 LGHNA, CDR2 YSLEER. The CDR3 runs 13 residues. This chain's CDR3 is CASSLAGGNEQFF. In DNA, the CDR3 is TGCGCCAGCAGCCTAGCGGGGGGCAATGAGCAGTTCTTC.

This clone was seen a handful of times. At one boundary the junction diverges from the germline segment, which might be a read error. V gene TRBV19 combines with J gene TRBJ2-5, with 7 bases matching TRBD2. The tail of the sequence fits TRBJ2-7 better, so the J call may be wrong. The CDR3 is 14 residues long. The germline V gene encodes CDR1 LNHDA and CDR2 SQIVND (reference sequence). The CDR3 here is CANSMGGSSYEQYF. The CDR3 DNA follows: TGTGCCAATAGTATGGGGGGGTCCTCCTACGAGCAGTACTTC.

This chain uses TRBV7-9 with TRBJ1-5, with 8 bases aligning to TRBD1. The CDR3 loop spans 16 amino acids. Losses at the gene ends were 1 base for V and 5 bases for J; bases not matched to a gene: 7. Germline CDR1 is SEHNR and CDR2 is FQNEAQ (reference sequence). The chain's CDR3 is CASSLGTGRVHQPQHF. In DNA, the CDR3 is TGTGCCAGCAGCTTAGGGACAGGGAGAGTGCATCAGCCCCAGCATTTT.

This clone is classed as medium-sized. This sequence joins TRBV6-5 and TRBJ2-1; TRBD2 is a possible D gene (5 bases). Trimming shortened V by 2 bases and J by 7 bases, and 6 bases separated the two germline ends. This CDR3 comprises 12 residues. Germline CDR1 MNHEY, CDR2 SVGAGI. CDR3 sequence (DNA): TGTGCCAGCAGTTACCGGGATAATGAGCAGTTCTTC. It translates to CASSYRDNEQFF.